The 5 T cell receptor beta chains in this list originate from one sample, sequenced in a study of OX40 agonist ivuxolimab in advanced cancers. The table came from immunoSEQ multiplex PCR; TCRdb's copy has only in-frame clones and leaves some out. The data show 55,000 to 75,000 clones, with 91% seen just once and 3.8% held by the top ten. The sequenced sample was CD4+ or CD8+ T cells sorted from blood, obtained in a trial of the OX40 agonist ivuxolimab. These receptors all come from an adult with an advanced solid tumor such as melanoma, head and neck, liver or kidney cancer.

This chain uses TRBV28 with TRBJ2-4; TRBD1 agrees at 9 bases. The J segment lost 6 bases and the V segment lost 1 base, leaving 4 bases of the junction unmatched. CDR3 length equals 15 residues. Germline V CDR1 and CDR2: MDHEN, SYDVKM. CDR3 sequence reads: CASSLLQGAGNIQYF. CDR3 DNA sequence: TGTGCCAGCAGTTTATTACAGGGGGCAGGAAACATTCAGTACTTC.

The sample holds a few counts of this clone. The chain couples TRBV5-5 to TRBJ1-3; unclear D gene. V was cut by 5 bases and J by 0 bases, with 12 bases left in between. Germline V gene lookup returns CDR1 SGHKS and CDR2 YYEKEE (reference sequence). The length of the CDR3 is 15 residues. The CDR3 spells CASSPDPGSGNTIYF. As DNA, the CDR3 is TGTGCCAGCAGTCCGGACCCCGGCTCTGGAAACACCATATATTTT.

The V and J genes are TRBV7-2 and TRBJ2-1; 8 nucleotides align to TRBD2. The CDR3 has 15 amino acids. The germline V gene encodes CDR1 SGHTA and CDR2 FQGNSA. J lost 4 bases, V lost 1 base, and 3 bases had no gene match. The CDR3 DNA reads TGTGCCAGCAGCTTAGATAGCGGGAATTACAATGAGCAGTTCTTC. This encodes CASSLDSGNYNEQFF.

The chain is built from TRBV7-6 and TRBJ2-7, with a weak D call TRBD2 (6 bases). The CDR3 is 15 residues long. The V and J ends lost 1 base and 2 bases respectively, with 12 bases between them. Germline CDR1 is SGHVS and CDR2 is FNYEAQ. This CDR3 is CASSLEGTGAYEQYF. As DNA, the CDR3 is TGTGCCAGCAGCTTAGAGGGGACTGGAGCCTACGAGCAGTACTTC.

The chain combines TRBV7-2 with TRBJ2-7; TRBD2 aligns across 8 bases. CDR3 length: 14 residues. V dropped 3 bases and J dropped 1; count of bases not matched to a gene: 2. Germline values: CDR1 SGHTA, CDR2 FQGNSA. The CDR3 DNA sequence: TGTGCCAGCAGCTTCGCGGGGGGATCCTACGAGCAGTACTTC. This codes for CASSFAGGSYEQYF.